This entry concerns a single TCR beta chain. Its antigen specificity is not known. Within one base of it there is no much larger clone, and no base qualities were kept. This entry belongs to a study of OX40 agonist ivuxolimab in advanced cancers. Study-wide context: Ivuxolimab was an agonistic, fully human IgG2 monoclonal antibody directed against OX40 (CD134), a costimulatory receptor. Intravenous ivuxolimab was administered to patients every 2 weeks at six dose levels: 0.01, 0.1, 0.3, 1.5, 3 and 10 mg/kg. Of the 50 to 55 dose-escalation patients, hepatocellular carcinoma was present in about 20, melanoma in approximately 15, renal cell carcinoma in 9 and head and neck cancer in 9. The dose-escalation cohort was 82.7% male with a mean age of about 65 years, ranging from 23 to 79. Patients were allowed to have had prior anti-PD-1, anti-PD-L1 or anti-CTLA-4 therapy, and approximately 40% of the dose-escalation patients had been treated with checkpoint inhibitors. Partial responses occurred in three dose-escalation patients: two with cutaneous melanoma and one with hepatocellular carcinoma. The point of sequencing TCRbeta in the periphery was to test whether ivuxolimab changed TCR sequence diversity and drove clonal T-cell expansion. The paper reports the monotherapy dose-escalation portion (N of about 51 patients) of the phase I ivuxolimab trial. Overall results and qualifications from the work: At doses of 0.1 to 3.0 mg/kg, clonal expansion of both CD4+ and CD8+ T cells in blood was seen between baseline and week 6. Which antigens the clonally expanded peripheral T cells were specific for was not determined. In the 0.1-3.0 mg/kg groups, partial responders had among the lowest normalized peripheral clonal expansion, particularly in CD8+ T cells. Low levels of normalized T-cell clonal expansion were also seen in some patients who did not respond. After ivuxolimab, CD8+ T cells had more expanded clones than CD4+ T cells on average.

CDR1 and CDR2, per the germline V gene, are SNHLY and FYNNEI. From the cysteine up to the phenylalanine, the CDR3 has a length of 12 residues. Just the 36-base CDR3 DNA is kept, in frame starting at base 1. Trimming takes 4 bases from V and 1 base from J, and the germline ends sit 4 bases apart. Patients with autoimmune disease history or receiving systemic immunosuppression were excluded from the trial. Peripheral blood for TCR sequencing was collected from all dose cohorts at baseline, on cycle 4 day 1, and on cycle 7 day 1. Samples came from an open-label, multicenter, first-in-human phase I dose-escalation trial of ivuxolimab. Adults with locally advanced or metastatic melanoma, renal cell carcinoma, hepatocellular carcinoma or head and neck squamous cell carcinoma were enrolled in the trial. CD4+ and CD8+ T cells were sorted separately from peripheral blood before TCR sequencing. Genomic DNA was isolated from the sorted cells so that the TCRbeta CDR3 region could be sequenced. TCRbeta CDR3 regions were sequenced using the immunoSEQ Assay. As stored in TCRdb, this immuneACCESS dataset retains in-frame rearrangements with V and J assigned. A fraction of the clones does not appear; measured against another copy, unresolved V genes explain less than half of the discrepancy, and the remainder lacks a known reason. Counted in this sample were around 30,000 clones; about 74% of them appeared once. The ten largest clones take up around 12% of the sample.

This chain joins TRBV2 to TRBJ1-1, with the D gene uncertain. Specimen: CD4+ or CD8+ T cells sorted from blood, collected in a trial of the OX40 agonist ivuxolimab. This TCR came from an adult with an advanced solid tumor such as melanoma, head and neck, liver or kidney cancer. In nucleotides, the sequence is TGTGCCAGCAGTGGCCAGAACACTGAAGCTTTCTTT. The resulting protein is CASSGQNTEAFF.